This T cell receptor beta chain was identified during a study of technical replicates of blood from several donors. Using immunoSEQ multiplex PCR, the repertoire was profiled, and TCRdb retains in-frame clones only, with some absent. Of about 70,000 clones detected, almost 98% appear once; the ten largest clones hold approximately 0.21%. The trim removed 10 bases at V and 3 bases at J, leaving 10 bases unmatched. The CDR3 runs to 15 residues. Germline values: CDR1 SGHRS, CDR2 YFSETQ. The clonotype was recovered from a human donor in good health. The chain carries TRBV5-1 and TRBJ2-2; 9 nucleotides agree with TRBD1. Sequenced sample: T cells isolated from PBMCs. The CDR3 here is CAAGSDRGDTGELFF. In nucleotides, the CDR3 is TGCGCCGCGGGTTCTGACAGGGGGGACACCGGGGAGCTGTTTTTT.